These T cell receptor beta chains were read from a single sample in a study of shared clonotypes between healthy human individuals. TCRdb's copy holds only in-frame clones and misses some; the assay was immunoSEQ multiplex PCR. This table has millions of clones, about 95% appearing once. Sequencing was done on a sample of naive CD4+ T cells sorted from blood. The receptors here all came from a young man in good health. Each CDR3 is given without its conserved first and last residue. Fields, in order: clone size, V gene, CDR3 protein. Where a row states a size, it is once, few, many or the class of an expanded clone; other rows omit it.

clone_size: NA
v_call: TRBV11-3
cdr3_aa: ASSPTGTGTGELF

clone_size: NA
v_call: TRBV6-1
cdr3_aa: ASNFQRGAETQY

clone_size: once
v_call: TRBV11-2
cdr3_aa: ASSNFNGAVSGANVLT

clone_size: once
v_call: TRBV7-2
cdr3_aa: ASSFLSHSGGITDTQY

clone_size: NA
v_call: TRBV7-6
cdr3_aa: ASSSPGSYNEQF

clone_size: NA
v_call: TRBV18
cdr3_aa: ASSPPGTANSYEQY

clone_size: NA
v_call: TRBV6-1
cdr3_aa: ASRGQGPYGYT

clone_size: once
v_call: TRBV6-5
cdr3_aa: ASSPGQANGYT

clone_size: NA
v_call: TRBV19
cdr3_aa: ASSPQPGQGTGPGGTQY

clone_size: NA
v_call: TRBV5-6
cdr3_aa: ASSMGQGAYEQY

clone_size: NA
v_call: TRBV7-9
cdr3_aa: ATRGGAGNTIY

clone_size: NA
v_call: TRBV9
cdr3_aa: ASSADRAGYT

clone_size: NA
v_call: TRBV4-2
cdr3_aa: ASSQDQVGALYNEQF

clone_size: once
v_call: TRBV19
cdr3_aa: ASYRPATGNTIY

clone_size: NA
v_call: TRBV27
cdr3_aa: ASSSGGNQPQH

clone_size: NA
v_call: TRBV5-4
cdr3_aa: ASSSSGFSGNTIY

clone_size: NA
v_call: TRBV30
cdr3_aa: AWSEAEHYGYT

clone_size: NA
v_call: TRBV12-5
cdr3_aa: ASGQGGDTQY

clone_size: NA
v_call: TRBV4-3
cdr3_aa: ASSQVAGAGGELF

clone_size: NA
v_call: TRBV4-1
cdr3_aa: ASSSWTGSGNTIY

clone_size: NA
v_call: TRBV5-1
cdr3_aa: ASSSGSRTGESGYT

clone_size: NA
v_call: TRBV5-1
cdr3_aa: ASSFSGGVKETQY

clone_size: NA
v_call: TRBV19
cdr3_aa: ASSISRQGLTPYEQY

clone_size: NA
v_call: TRBV5-1
cdr3_aa: ASSPGGLTGELF

clone_size: NA
v_call: TRBV18
cdr3_aa: ASSPVRGASSYEQY

clone_size: few
v_call: TRBV30
cdr3_aa: AWTGTGNSPLH

clone_size: NA
v_call: TRBV28
cdr3_aa: ASSPSITPDTQY

clone_size: once
v_call: TRBV19
cdr3_aa: ASSIQGESSYEQY

clone_size: NA
v_call: TRBV7-2
cdr3_aa: ASSQTGLAGTGELF

clone_size: once
v_call: TRBV27
cdr3_aa: ASSSGLAGVAKNIQY

clone_size: NA
v_call: TRBV6-1
cdr3_aa: ASSGPERGGSQH

clone_size: NA
v_call: TRBV7-8
cdr3_aa: ASSSTDRGGTGELF

clone_size: NA
v_call: TRBV30
cdr3_aa: AWSVGSSSNQPQH

clone_size: NA
v_call: TRBV7-9
cdr3_aa: ASSPSGSHEQY

clone_size: once
v_call: TRBV9
cdr3_aa: ASSALAGGGTEAF

clone_size: NA
v_call: TRBV7-9
cdr3_aa: ASSRDAINQPQH

clone_size: NA
v_call: TRBV6-5
cdr3_aa: ASSGGGRGEKLF

clone_size: NA
v_call: TRBV6-6
cdr3_aa: ASSLSGTGNEQY

clone_size: NA
v_call: TRBV28
cdr3_aa: ASSRTSGGSPYEQY

clone_size: NA
v_call: TRBV14
cdr3_aa: ASSLLDRGLNEKLF

clone_size: once
v_call: TRBV4-2
cdr3_aa: ASSPPGSGQGGGYT

clone_size: NA
v_call: TRBV9
cdr3_aa: ASSGGSSGPKNIQY

clone_size: once
v_call: TRBV7-9
cdr3_aa: ASSLSGNQPQH

clone_size: NA
v_call: TRBV6-1
cdr3_aa: ASSTDSSNQPQH

clone_size: NA
v_call: TRBV9
cdr3_aa: ASSVGGRATDTQY

clone_size: NA
v_call: TRBV6-5
cdr3_aa: ASRYKGGYSYNEQF

clone_size: NA
v_call: TRBV5-1
cdr3_aa: ASSLDRFYNEQF

clone_size: many
v_call: TRBV5-1
cdr3_aa: ASSFRSEQF

clone_size: NA
v_call: TRBV18
cdr3_aa: ASSQGARNIQY